The 18 T cell receptor delta chains in this list originate from one sample, sequenced in a study of gamma-delta T cells after stem cell transplantation. TCRdb re-called the RT-PCR reads using CATT. The sample contains some 1,400 delta-chain clones, 10% of which appear only once. The sample taken for sequencing was gamma-delta T cells. The source is a human donor. It is not recorded whose cells these are; they may come from a transplant donor.

Worth noting for this clone: The same CDR3 can be traced to other DNA sequences in this sample. The V and J genes are TRDV2 and TRDJ1, with D unclear. V dropped 0 bases and J dropped 2 bases, with 24 bases sitting between them. Germline V gene data show CDR1 as GEAIGNYY and CDR2 as EKD. The length of the CDR3 is 19 residues. The CDR3, as DNA: TGTGCCTGTGACACCGTCCCCACAGGACCAGTGGTGGGTACCGATAAACTCATCTTT. Translating it yields CACDTVPTGPVVGTDKLIF.

The chain couples TRDV2 to TRDJ1; weak D call: TRDD3 (6 bases). The J gene, left out of TCRdb, was set here by checking the DNA against germline. Germline loops: CDR1 GEAIGNYY, CDR2 EKD. The CDR3 runs 14 residues. V was pared by 0 bases and J by 8 bases, with 15 bases between. CDR3 sequence reads: CACDTVSGEKKLIF. The CDR3 DNA reads TGTGCCTGTGACACCGTGTCGGGGGAGAAGAAACTCATCTTT.

Comment on this clone: TCRdb's protein for this DNA is that of a much larger clone and differs from the translation at residue 9, likely a read error; the protein shown is the DNA translation. The chain is built from TRDV2 and TRDJ1, with 10 bases lining up with TRDD3. TCRdb offers no J gene call, so here the DNA was matched to germline to obtain one. The V gene end was trimmed by 0 bases and the J gene end by 2 bases; junction bases not matched to a gene: 11. This CDR3 has 18 residues. CDR1 and CDR2 (germline): GEAIGNYY, EKD. CDR3 protein: CACDTLKLRGDTTDKLIF. The CDR3 nucleotides are TGTGCCTGTGACACCCTAAAATTACGGGGGGATACGACCGATAAACTCATCTTT.

Worth noting for this clone: This sample also contains other DNA sequences that code for the same CDR3. The J gene is TRDJ1, the V gene TRDV2, with 9 positions matching TRDD3. Germline CDR1 reads GEAIGNYY; CDR2 reads EKD. Germline trimming cut 0 bases from V and 0 bases from J; bases unmatched to any gene: 10. This CDR3 spans 18 amino acids. The CDR3 bases are TGTGCCTGTGACACCCTCTTTACTGGGGGACCAAACACCGATAAACTCATCTTT. This gives the protein CACDTLFTGGPNTDKLIF.

This clone has only a few counts. TCRdb's protein for this DNA is that of a much larger clone and differs from the translation at residue 4, likely a read error; the protein shown is the DNA translation. The chain uses TRDV2 and TRDJ1, with TRDD3 identical over 12 bases. Germline V gives CDR1 GEAIGNYY, CDR2 EKD. This CDR3 region has 18 residues. The V gene end was trimmed by 5 bases and the J gene end by 3 bases; junction bases not matched to a gene: 15. CDR3 residues: CACVMLSGGYAGADKLIF. CDR3 nucleotides: TGTGCCTGTGTCATGCTATCTGGGGGATACGCGGGGGCCGATAAACTCATCTTT.

A few counts support this clone. A read error may produce the germline difference seen at one junction end. V is TRDV2 and J is TRDJ3, with unresolved D. Germline values: CDR1 GEAIGNYY, CDR2 EKD. The CDR3 runs 18 residues. This CDR3 is CACGTGIPRSWDTRQMFF. The CDR3 region has the DNA TGTGCCTGTGGCACCGGTATCCCCCGCTCCTGGGACACCCGACAGATGTTTTTC.

This clone has a handful of counts. The protein in TCRdb stems from a much larger clone and differs at residue 8 from this DNA's translation, likely a read error; here the protein is translated from the DNA. In nucleotides, the CDR3 is TGTGCCTGTGACATAGTGGGGGGTACGCGATCTTACACCGATAAACTCATCTTT. Its protein is CACDIVGGTRSYTDKLIF. The rearrangement joins TRDV2 to TRDJ1; D is possibly TRDD3 (6 bases). CDR3 length equals 18 residues. With 2 bases removed from V and 0 bases from J, the gap between germline ends came to 21 bases. Per the germline V gene, CDR1 is GEAIGNYY and CDR2 is EKD.

This clone rates as medium-sized. The protein held in TCRdb is that of a much larger clone and does not match this DNA's translation at residue 10, likely because of a read error; the protein shown is translated from the DNA. The chain employs TRDV3 and TRDJ1; D tentatively reads TRDD2 or TRDD3 (6 bases each). Trimming pared 5 bases from V and 6 bases from J, leaving 22 bases between. Germline V gene lookup returns CDR1 TVYSNPD and CDR2 GDNSRS (reference sequence). CDR3 length: 14 residues. In DNA, the CDR3 is TGTGCCCTCTCCTCCTACGACCTGGGGAATAAACTCATCTTT. It encodes CALSSYDLGNKLIF. The complete variable domain, with remaining parts taken from reference TRDV3 and TRDJ1, reads CDKVTQSSPDQTVASGSEVVLLCTYDTVYSNPDLFWYRIRPDYSFQFVFYGDNSRSEGADFTQGRFSVKHILTQKAFHLVISPVRTEDSATYYCALSSYDLGNKLIFGKGTRVTVEP.

This chain's CDR3 is CACDRLGDGKGLIF. In nucleotides, the CDR3 is TGTGCCTGTGACAGATTGGGGGACGGGAAGGGGCTCATCTTT. The V gene is given as TRDV2, and no J gene call is available; the table's D call of TRDD3 was not tested on the DNA. The CDR3 runs to 14 residues. Germline CDR1 is GEAIGNYY and CDR2 is EKD.

No J gene call was made, and the V gene is TRDV2. This CDR3 region has 19 residues. Germline V gene lookup returns CDR1 GEAIGNYY and CDR2 EKD. This chain's CDR3 is CACDTAAGHNSWDTPKMIF. CDR3 DNA: TGTGCCTGTGACACGGCCGCGGGACATAACTCCTGGGACACCCCTAAAATGATTTTC.

This clone was seen only a few times. The gene calls are TRDV1 and TRDJ1; 8 bases agree with TRDD3. The J gene is absent in TCRdb and was assigned here via DNA matching to germline. The CDR3 runs 21 residues. In germline, CDR1 is TSWWSYY, CDR2 QGS. V gave up 1 base and J gave up 0 bases; unmatched junction bases: 19. This chain's CDR3 is CALGEPDSLGWGILHTDKLIF. In DNA form, the CDR3 reads TGTGCTCTTGGGGAACCCGATTCCCTGGGGTGGGGGATCCTCCACACCGATAAACTCATCTTT.

The chain recombines TRDV2 with TRDJ1, with 9 bases aligning to TRDD3. V dropped 2 bases and J dropped 0; count of bases not matched to a gene: 12. The CDR3 consists of 18 residues. In germline, CDR1 is GEAIGNYY, CDR2 EKD. CDR3 in DNA: TGTGCCTGTGACAGTATCTCTACTGGGGGACGAAACACCGATAAACTCATCTTT. Its protein product is CACDSISTGGRNTDKLIF.

Notes on this clone: Germline and junction disagree at one end, which may indicate a read error. The rearrangement links TRDV2 to TRDJ3; no definite D call. From germline, CDR1 is GEAIGNYY and CDR2 EKD. The length of the CDR3 is 18 residues. The CDR3 here is CACDTGLMHSSYTLQMFF. In nucleotides, the CDR3 is TGTGCCTGTGACACCGGGCTGATGCACTCCTCTTACACCCTACAGATGTTTTTC.

Within the sample, this clone is large (0.1 to 1%). Within the sample, other DNA sequences also encode this same CDR3. The chain has TRDV2 and TRDJ1; 10 bases map to TRDD3. Per germline, CDR1 GEAIGNYY and CDR2 EKD. The CDR3 has 19 residues. J was trimmed by 7 bases and V by 0 bases; bases with no gene match: 19. The CDR3 DNA sequence: TGTGCCTGTGACACCGTTATGGCTCAGCTGGGGGATAGAATCGGTAAACTCATCTTT. Translated, it gives CACDTVMAQLGDRIGKLIF.

In its sample, this clone ranks as medium-sized. This chain joins TRDV2 and TRDJ1; the D is unclear. Germline CDR1 is GEAIGNYY and CDR2 is EKD. There are 16 residues in the CDR3. The germline V and J ends were trimmed by 1 base and 4 bases, with 18 bases remaining between them. CDR3 loop: CACDTIGSRPVDKLIF. Here the CDR3 DNA reads TGTGCCTGTGACACGATTGGGTCCCGACCGGTCGATAAACTCATCTTT.

Judged by abundance, this clone is medium-sized. J is TRDJ1 and V is TRDV1, with 9 positions matching TRDD3. CDR3 length: 20 amino acids. CDR1 is TSWWSYY and CDR2 is QGS in the germline V gene. V shed 0 bases, J shed 0 bases, and the junction held 14 bases outside the gene matches. CDR3 DNA: TGTGCTCTTGGGGAACTCTCCGTATGGGGGATAAAGCCGTACACCGATAAACTCATCTTT. Residues: CALGELSVWGIKPYTDKLIF.

This clone showed up just a few times. This DNA translates differently at residue 10 from the TCRdb protein, which is that of a much larger clone; a read error is likely, and the protein shown is the DNA's own translation. The V and J genes are TRDV2 and TRDJ1; 10 nucleotides line up with TRDD3. V dropped 2 bases and J dropped 0; count of bases not matched to a gene: 11. This CDR3 has 18 residues. Germline loops: CDR1 GEAIGNYY, CDR2 EKD. CDR3 coding DNA: TGTGCCTGTGACAGAGGGGGGGATACGCTATCTTACACCGATAAACTCATCTTT. As protein: CACDRGGDTLSYTDKLIF.

This clone was detected a few times. A much larger clonotype is one base distant, so this may be a read error. This specimen includes other DNA sequences encoding the same CDR3. The chain couples TRDV2 to TRDJ3; a weak D match, TRDD3 (6 bases). Germline V gene sequence: CDR1 GEAIGNYY, CDR2 EKD. The CDR3 sequence is 17 residues long. Deletions cut 1 base from V and 0 bases from J, with 9 bases between. The CDR3 protein is CACDTTGISWDTRQMFF. CDR3 nucleotide sequence: TGTGCCTGTGACACTACTGGGATCTCCTGGGACACCCGACAGATGTTTTTC.